A selection of T cell receptor beta chains follows, all from one sample in a study of blood T cell repertoires in COVID-19. Sequenced by immunoSEQ multiplex PCR; TCRdb stores in-frame clones only, minus some. Among roughly 190,000 clones listed, around 83% were seen once. Sequenced sample: peripheral blood. These receptors originate from a woman aged 60-70 years with acute or convalescent COVID-19. Both conserved end residues are trimmed from each CDR3.

>TRBJ1-2|TRBV7-3
ASSFTGASSNYGYT
>TRBJ2-7|TRBV19
ASTPSQGHISYEQY
>TRBJ1-6|TRBV18
ASSPFGGSSYNSPLH
>TRBJ2-2|TRBV29-1
SAKQGTGIPGELF
>TRBJ1-1|TRBV28
ATGGGSF
>TRBJ1-2|TRBV12-3/TRBV12-4
ASSLGGEGYT
>TRBJ1-1|TRBV3-1/TRBV3-2
ASSRTGYEAF
>TRBJ2-2|TRBV25-1
ASRPPRDYTGELF
>TRBJ1-6|TRBV10-3
AITRDFDNSPLH
>TRBJ1-3|TRBV18
ASSPPGTALLSGNTIY
>TRBJ1-3|TRBV29-1
SVVVGVDTIY
>TRBJ2-3|TRBV7-9
ASSLGGSGGDTQY
>TRBJ1-5|TRBV21-1
ASHEEGRKDQPQH
>TRBJ2-3|TRBV4-2
ASSPSPTGQGAKDTQY
>TRBJ1-5|TRBV9
ASSSTGLSNQPQH
>TRBJ2-1|TRBV18
ASSPSGGNNYNEQF
>TRBJ2-1|TRBV7-9
ASSLVIAGYYNEQF
>TRBJ2-3|TRBV2
ASRTEGTQY
>TRBJ1-1|TRBV7-2
ASSFGPGATEAF
>TRBJ1-4|TRBV18
ASSPGGSNEKLF
>TRBJ1-2|TRBV6-5
ASSYSGQGGGYT
>TRBJ2-1|TRBV19
ASSTPGTRLYNEQF
>TRBJ1-6|TRBV5-5
ASSLSYRGLNSPLH
>TRBJ1-1|TRBV28
ASRGQGRNTEAF
>TRBJ1-6|TRBV27
ASSLGQGFDSPLH
>TRBJ1-3|TRBV13
ASSWGQGWGNTIY
>TRBJ2-2|TRBV6-1
ASSGAQGTGELF
>TRBJ1-2|TRBV19
ASSIDRRGSSGYGYT